Below are 31 T cell receptor beta chains sequenced from a single sample in a study of OX40 agonist ivuxolimab in advanced cancers. The table came from immunoSEQ multiplex PCR; TCRdb's copy has only in-frame clones and leaves some out. This sample has about 46,000 clones, with about 91% found just once. Material: CD4+ or CD8+ T cells sorted from blood, obtained in a trial of the OX40 agonist ivuxolimab. These receptors all stem from an adult with an advanced solid tumor such as melanoma, head and neck, liver or kidney cancer.

This chain connects TRBV28 to TRBJ1-2; TRBD1 matches 8 bases. The V segment lost 6 bases and the J segment 8 bases; nucleotides outside the gene matches: 11. The germline CDR1 and CDR2 sequences are MDHEN and SYDVKM. CDR3 length equals 14 residues. CDR3 region: CASRDPGGARGYTF. The CDR3, as DNA: TGTGCCAGCAGAGACCCAGGGGGCGCGAGGGGCTACACCTTC.

V is TRBV10-2 and J is TRBJ1-5, with D uncertain. Between the trimmed V and J ends, which lost 5 bases and 6 bases, there was a span of 8 bases. CDR1 and CDR2 from the germline V gene are WSHSY and SAAADI. This CDR3 region has 12 residues. CDR3 sequence (DNA): TGCGCCAGCAGTCCGCTGGGTCAGCCCCAGCATTTT. Translated, it gives CASSPLGQPQHF.

This clone was counted once. The chain uses TRBV4-3 and TRBJ1-2, with D maybe TRBD1 (6 bases). CDR1 is LGHNA and CDR2 is YSLEER in the germline V gene. Trimming pared 1 base from V and 1 base from J, leaving 13 bases between. The CDR3 has 16 amino acids. CDR3 bases: TGCGCCAGCAGCCAAGGGCTGGGGACATATAACTATGGCTACACCTTC. It is translated as CASSQGLGTYNYGYTF.

The chain carries TRBV5-4 and TRBJ1-3, with D tentatively TRBD1 (5 bases). Germline CDR1 SGHNT, CDR2 YYREEE (reference sequence). The length of the CDR3 is 17 residues. V was cut by 0 bases and J by 0 bases, with 13 bases left in between. CDR3 DNA sequence: TGTGCCAGCAGCTTGGACGGGACGGCAGTCTCTGGAAACACCATATATTTT. Translation gives CASSLDGTAVSGNTIYF.

The rearrangement uses TRBV6-6 and TRBJ2-5; 7 positions agree with TRBD1. The CDR3 length is 14 residues. J was trimmed by 5 bases and V by 4 bases; bases with no gene match: 7. CDR1 and CDR2 (germline): MNHNY, SVGAGI (reference sequence). CDR3 in DNA: TGTGCCAGCAGTTGGGCAGGGGGTGAGGAGACCCAGTACTTC. It encodes CASSWAGGEETQYF.

This chain uses TRBV9 with TRBJ2-7; 8 bases fit TRBD2. Germline CDR1 is SGDLS and CDR2 is YYNGEE. This CDR3 contains 14 residues. The V gene end was trimmed by 4 bases and the J gene end by 2 bases; junction bases not matched to a gene: 5. The CDR3 loop is CASSPGLAPYEQYF. The CDR3 DNA follows: TGTGCCAGCAGCCCCGGACTAGCCCCCTACGAGCAGTACTTC.

The DNA for the CDR3 is TGTGCCAGCAGTCTACCGACTAGTGGTTGGGAGACCCAGTACTTC. This codes for CASSLPTSGWETQYF. The chain recombines TRBV27 with TRBJ2-5, with D possibly matching TRBD2 (6 bases). V shed 5 bases and J shed 5 bases, with 18 bases lying between them. CDR1 is MNHEY and CDR2 is SMNVEV in the germline V gene (reference sequence). This CDR3 has 15 amino acids.

This clone was detected only a few times. V gene TRBV19 combines with J gene TRBJ1-1, with a tentative D call TRBD1 (6 bases). Trimming took off 6 bases at V and 0 bases at J, with 8 bases between the two ends. Per germline, CDR1 LNHDA and CDR2 SQIVND (reference sequence). The CDR3 contains 13 residues. DNA for the CDR3: TGTGCCAGTAGGGACAGCATGAACACTGAAGCTTTCTTT. It yields the protein CASRDSMNTEAFF.

This rearrangement joins TRBV19 to TRBJ2-5; D ambiguous. V lost 8 bases, J lost 1 base, and 23 bases lay in between. Germline V lookup: CDR1 LNHDA, CDR2 SQIVND (reference sequence). The CDR3 consists of 17 residues. CDR3 protein: CASSPPFPSGTQETQYF. The CDR3 bases are TGTGCCAGTTCCCCTCCTTTCCCTTCAGGAACCCAAGAGACCCAGTACTTC.

This clone was observed a few times. The chain is built from TRBV9 and TRBJ2-2; D might be TRBD2 (6 bases). Trimming removed 0 bases from V and 3 bases from J, with 9 bases in between. The CDR3 consists of 15 residues. Germline loops: CDR1 SGDLS, CDR2 YYNGEE. DNA of the CDR3: TGTGCCAGCAGCGTAGGGAGGGATTACACCGGGGAGCTGTTTTTT. As protein: CASSVGRDYTGELFF.

The gene calls are TRBV2 and TRBJ1-2; no clear D. Germline loops: CDR1 SNHLY, CDR2 FYNNEI. There are 11 residues in the CDR3. Trimming removed 6 bases at V and 1 base at J, with 3 bases between. As DNA, the CDR3 is TGTGCCAGCAGAAATAACTATGGCTACACCTTC. Translating gives CASRNNYGYTF. The full variable domain, rest sourced from reference TRBV2 and TRBJ1-2, is EPEVTQTPSHQVTQMGQEVILRCVPISNHLYFYWYRQILGQKVEFLVSFYNNEISEKSEIFDDQFSVERPDGSNFTLKIRSTKLEDSAMYFCASRNNYGYTFGSGTRLTVV.

This clone was seen only once. The chain carries TRBV13 and TRBJ2-3; the D is unclear. This CDR3 contains 13 residues. Trimming removed 4 bases from V and 8 bases from J, with 13 bases in between. CDR1 is PRHDT, CDR2 FYEKMQ, per germline (reference sequence). The CDR3 protein is CASSSARSGTQYF. The CDR3 coding sequence is TGTGCCAGCAGCTCCGCGCGGTCGGGTACGCAGTATTTT.

The rearrangement uses TRBV30 and TRBJ1-2; 7 bases match TRBD1. The V gene's germline CDR1 is GTSNPN and CDR2 SVGIG (reference sequence). The V gene end was trimmed by 0 bases and the J gene end by 8 bases; junction bases not matched to a gene: 9. This CDR3 has 14 amino acids. Here the CDR3 DNA reads TGTGCCTGGAGTGTTGGACAGGTTCCAGAAGGCTACACCTTC. Amino acid sequence: CAWSVGQVPEGYTF.

V gene TRBV28 combines with J gene TRBJ2-7; 7 positions agree with TRBD1. The CDR3 contains 14 residues. Trimming cost V 5 bases and J 5 bases; bases outside gene matches: 9. Germline V gene lookup returns CDR1 MDHEN and CDR2 SYDVKM. The CDR3 nucleotides read TGTGCCAGCAGTCCCGATCCCACAGGGGACGAGCAGTACTTC. Amino acid sequence: CASSPDPTGDEQYF.

The chain links TRBV18 to TRBJ1-3; a possible D gene is TRBD1 (5 bases). V lost 0 bases and J 0 bases, leaving 6 bases between the germline ends. The CDR3 loop spans 15 amino acids. Germline CDR1 KGHSH, CDR2 LQKENI. The CDR3 nucleotides are TGTGCCAGCTCACCACCCGACAGCTCTGGAAACACCATATATTTT. It encodes CASSPPDSSGNTIYF. Variable domain in full (rest from reference TRBV18 and TRBJ1-3): NAGVMQNPRHLVRRRGQEARLRCSPMKGHSHVYWYRQLPEEGLKFMVYLQKENIIDESGMPKERFSAEFPKEGPSILRIQQVVRGDSAAYFCASSPPDSSGNTIYFGEGSWLTVV.

This chain joins TRBV27 and TRBJ2-7; D possibly corresponds to TRBD2 (5 bases). The germline V gene has CDR1 MNHEY and CDR2 SMNVEV (reference sequence). The CDR3 consists of 13 residues. V dropped 5 bases and J dropped 6 bases, with 14 bases sitting between them. CDR3 bases: TGTGCCAGCAGTACCCACGGGGTGGGCGAGCAGTACTTC. This translates into CASSTHGVGEQYF.

The chain is built from TRBV4-1 and TRBJ2-7; 10 bases match TRBD2. Germline-derived CDR1 and CDR2 are MGHRA and YSYEKL. The ends lost 0 bases at V and 6 bases at J; junction bases unmatched: 11. The CDR3 runs 17 residues. The CDR3 DNA reads TGCGCCAGCAGCCAAGATTTATCAGCGGGGGGGCTCACCGAGCAGTACTTC. Translated: CASSQDLSAGGLTEQYF.

V is TRBV5-4 and J is TRBJ2-3; D not certain. Trimming took off 2 bases at V and 2 bases at J, with 0 bases between the two ends. The CDR3 extends over 11 amino acids. Germline V gene lookup returns CDR1 SGHNT and CDR2 YYREEE (reference sequence). The chain's CDR3 is CASSFTDTQYF. CDR3 coding DNA: TGTGCCAGCAGCTTCACAGATACGCAGTATTTT.

The chain employs TRBV5-1 and TRBJ2-2; unclear D gene. The ends were cut back, 5 bases at V and 6 bases at J, with 14 bases in the middle. Germline CDR1 reads SGHRS; CDR2 reads YFSETQ. There are 14 residues in the CDR3. In DNA, the CDR3 is TGCGCCAGCAGAACTGACCTAGAACCCGGGGAGCTGTTTTTT. It yields the protein CASRTDLEPGELFF. Variable domain in full (rest from reference TRBV5-1 and TRBJ2-2): KAGVTQTPRYLIKTRGQQVTLSCSPISGHRSVSWYQQTPGQGLQFLFEYFSETQRNKGNFPGRFSGRQFSNSRSEMNVSTLELGDSALYLCASRTDLEPGELFFGEGSRLTVL.

The chain combines TRBV28 with TRBJ2-1; D is ambiguous. Germline CDR1 and CDR2: MDHEN and SYDVKM. The V gene lost 3 bases and the J gene lost 6 bases, with 9 bases spanning the gap. The CDR3 extends over 13 amino acids. The CDR3: CASSFVPTNEQFF. CDR3 DNA: TGTGCCAGCAGTTTTGTTCCCACCAATGAGCAGTTCTTC.

The gene calls are TRBV18 and TRBJ2-7; 9 bases map to TRBD1. CDR1 is KGHSH and CDR2 is LQKENI in the germline V gene. This CDR3 is 13 amino acids long. Trimming took 4 bases from V and 2 from J; bases not matched to a gene: 0. The CDR3, as DNA: TGTGCCAGCTCACGGACAGGGGCCTACGAGCAGTACTTC. Its protein product is CASSRTGAYEQYF.

The chain couples TRBV27 to TRBJ2-1; D unclear. The CDR3 totals 15 residues. Trimming removed 1 base at V and 0 bases at J, with 7 bases between. Germline CDR1 and CDR2: MNHEY and SMNVEV (reference sequence). CDR3 nucleotides: TGTGCCAGCAGTTTATACTTGAGCTCCTACAATGAGCAGTTCTTC. It yields the protein CASSLYLSSYNEQFF.

This clone was seen just once. The CDR3 protein is CASSYSGEGEKLFF. Written as DNA, the CDR3 is TGTGCCAGCAGTTACTCCGGGGAGGGTGAAAAACTGTTTTTT. The V call is TRBV6-6, the J call TRBJ1-4; the D is unclear. This CDR3 is 14 amino acids long. In germline, CDR1 is MNHNY, CDR2 SVGAGI (reference sequence). The V end was cut by 0 bases, the J end by 7 bases, with 9 bases between.

The chain has TRBV18 and TRBJ2-7; TRBD1 matches at 7 bases. The CDR3 is 17 residues long. Germline CDR1 and CDR2: KGHSH and LQKENI. The ends lost 6 bases at V and 2 bases at J; junction bases unmatched: 16. The CDR3 region has the DNA TGTGCCAGCTCTCCCCCGGAGGACAGGACGACAACCTACGAGCAGTACTTC. Amino acids: CASSPPEDRTTTYEQYF.

The genes are TRBV27 and TRBJ1-2; D possibly corresponds to TRBD1 (5 bases). V gave up 5 bases and J gave up 0 bases, with 10 bases separating them. The CDR3 has 14 residues. Germline V gives CDR1 MNHEY, CDR2 SMNVEV (reference sequence). Written as DNA, the CDR3 is TGTGCCAGCAGTCCCGGACACTCTAACTATGGCTACACCTTC. It translates to CASSPGHSNYGYTF.

This chain connects TRBV4-3 to TRBJ2-7, with D perhaps being TRBD1 or TRBD2 (6 bases each). This CDR3 region has 15 residues. Germline assignment: CDR1 LGHNA and CDR2 YSLEER. V was trimmed by 0 bases and J by 2 bases, leaving 11 bases between them. CDR3 sequence reads: CASSQDRGVAYEQYF. In nucleotides, the CDR3 is TGCGCCAGCAGCCAAGATAGGGGGGTAGCCTACGAGCAGTACTTC.

The chain employs TRBV6-6 and TRBJ1-5, with D perhaps TRBD1 (5 bases). Germline loops: CDR1 MNHNY, CDR2 SVGAGI (reference sequence). Trimming took off 5 bases at V and 2 bases at J, with 10 bases between the two ends. The CDR3 sequence is 14 residues long. The CDR3 region has the DNA TGTGCCAGCAGTGGACAAAAGCGCAATCAGCCCCAGCATTTT. The encoded protein is CASSGQKRNQPQHF.

This clone has a handful of counts. The genes are TRBV5-6 and TRBJ1-4; D unclear. Trimming cost V 5 bases and J 4 bases, with 9 bases left between them. The germline gives CDR1 SGHDT, CDR2 YYEEEE. The CDR3 runs 13 residues. CDR3 nucleotide sequence: TGTGCCAGCAGTCCATGGCTTAATGAAAAACTGTTTTTT. It is translated as CASSPWLNEKLFF.

V is TRBV30 and J is TRBJ2-7; no firm D call. V gave up 2 bases and J gave up 2 bases, with 13 bases separating them. Germline CDR1 reads GTSNPN; CDR2 reads SVGIG (reference sequence). The CDR3 loop spans 14 amino acids. CDR3 in amino acids: CAWSQGSPTYEQYF. In nucleotides, the CDR3 is TGTGCCTGGAGTCAAGGCTCGCCAACCTACGAGCAGTACTTC.

The V and J genes are TRBV27 and TRBJ2-4; 8 nucleotides agree with TRBD2. CDR3 size: 13 residues. From germline, CDR1 is MNHEY and CDR2 SMNVEV (reference sequence). V lost 7 bases to trimming and J lost 8 bases; unmatched junction nucleotides: 7. The CDR3 coding sequence is TGTGCCAGCATGAGTAGCGGGGATGACATTCAGTACTTC. Translation: CASMSSGDDIQYF.

The chain employs TRBV12-5 and TRBJ2-4, with 7 bases matching TRBD1. After removal of 2 bases from V and 0 bases from J, the junction contained 13 bases not matched to a gene. The CDR3 covers 19 residues. Looked up from germline, CDR1 is LGHNT and CDR2 is FRNRAP. CDR3 amino acids: CASGLRQGPKLAAKNIQYF. The DNA of the CDR3 is TGTGCTAGTGGTTTGAGACAGGGCCCTAAGTTAGCAGCCAAAAACATTCAGTACTTC.